This TCR beta chain emerged from a study of blood T cell repertoires in COVID-19. Looking at the study overall: Researchers got acute and convalescent COVID-19 samples from the United States, Italy and Spain. Nucleic acid was either cDNA or gDNA, and it came from T cells, B-cell-depleted T cells, or PBMCs.

Original analysis: Amplification of reference gene primers provided the estimated nucleated cell counts. Libraries were prepared by immunoSEQ multiplex PCR; TCRdb keeps only in-frame clonotypes and omits some of them. The V and J calls and clone size were taken over from that table, and D and trimming were inferred from the DNA. This sample has about 320,000 clones, with 85% found just once. Sequencing used peripheral blood. The source of this sequence is a human donor in a cohort sampled during active COVID-19.

DNA for the CDR3: TGTGCCAGCAGTGAAACCCAGCGGGGAACCTTAACCGGGGAGCTGTTTTTT. It is translated as CASSETQRGTLTGELFF. The V call is TRBV25-1, the J call TRBJ2-2; 7 nucleotides agree with TRBD2. The CDR3 extends over 17 amino acids. Germline values: CDR1 MGHDK, CDR2 SYGVNS. Unmatched junction bases numbered 11, after V lost 2 bases and J lost 5 bases. The variable domain in full, with the rest retrieved from reference TRBV25-1 and TRBJ2-2, is EADIYQTPRYLVIGTGKKITLECSQTMGHDKMYWYQQDPGMELHLIHYSYGVNSTEKGDLSSESTVSRIRTEHFPLTLESARPSHTSQYLCASSETQRGTLTGELFFGEGSRLTVL.